Here is one T cell receptor (beta chain) with its context. Its antigen target is currently unknown. No base qualities exist here, and no much larger clone lies one base off it. The receptor library was made with 5' RACE. Instrument used: Illumina HiSeq 2500. The second PCR ran for roughly 7 to 11 cycles and used a J-beta primer mix along with a sample-barcoded 5' primer. Each TCR beta cDNA molecule received a unique molecular identifier from a template-switch 5' adaptor carrying 12 random nucleotides. Each sample yielded at least 3 million CDR3-containing paired-end reads. First-strand cDNA was synthesized from all RNA with the Mint cDNA synthesis kit, primed by a TRBC-specific oligonucleotide. Following uracil-DNA glycosylase treatment, a first 18-cycle PCR with universal primers M1SS and BC2_uni_R was performed on all cDNA. The original pipeline was this. Normalization of each sample was performed by random selection of 1 million high-quality reads, each carrying a distinct molecular identifier. Reads with shared molecular identifiers were discarded instead of being binned into consensus sequences. MiTCR, run with a Q25 quality threshold and the strictest error-elimination algorithm, handled CDR3 identification, clonotype clustering and error correction. A nonparametric unseen species model with Euler transformation was used to estimate lower-bound total TCR beta diversity. The public sequencing data were trimmed at Q25 with fastp and processed into clonotypes with MiXCR by TCRdb, which kept only in-frame beta chains. Rows are combined by CDR3 protein, so each entry shows the most common genes and DNA. The V and J calls here are based on TCRdb, not the publication. The sample table records over 1,500,000 distinct CDR3 sequences; around half of these occur just once. The ten largest clones take up approximately 2% of the sample.

The approximately 39 donors, aged roughly 6 to 100 years, were systemically healthy Caucasian individuals from Russia. Each donor gave about 9.2 milliliters of peripheral blood, drawn into EDTA-treated Vacutainer tubes. Ficoll-Paque density-gradient centrifugation was used to isolate PBMCs, with at least 6.5 million per sample. Total RNA, at least 6 micrograms per sample, was extracted from PBMCs with Trizol reagent. For every donor, flow cytometry on a PBMC aliquot measured the percentage of naive CD45RAhigh/CD27high T cells. This specimen comes from a study of blood T cells in healthy people across ages (dated by TCRdb to about 2015). In terms of the full investigation: In model experiments, template switching captured about one uniquely barcoded TCR beta cDNA molecule for every two T cells. The study measured age-related changes in TCR beta repertoire diversity using deep sequencing normalized with unique cDNA molecular identifiers. The donors were divided into four age groups: young (average around 15 years), middle-aged (approximately 41), aged (about 60) and long-lived (82). To avoid experimental bias, donors of different ages were randomly spread across the sequencing lanes. Using the same blood draw, the study looked at two additional independent replicas of 1 million unique cDNA reads for two donors, one aged 18 to 30 and the other aged 80 or older. The study at large found these results: Since profiling was done on bulk unsorted PBMCs, naive and antigen-experienced compartments could not be conclusively compared. As age increased, observed TCR beta diversity per million T cells dropped in a roughly linear way, and a significant reduction was already evident by age about 40. Estimates of total diversity based on one million sequenced T cells were regarded as lower bounds and as underestimates. A strong correlation was found between observed TCR beta diversity and the percentage of naive T cells measured by flow cytometry. Donor CMV infection status was unknown, potentially confounding age-related changes in expanded clonotypes. Compared with the aged group, the long-lived group had more naive CD4+ T cells, fewer expanded clones and increased TCR diversity, suggesting age selection.

The CDR3 runs 13 residues from the cysteine to the phenylalanine. Only the CDR3 portion is preserved as DNA: 39 bases, with reading frame beginning at the first base. The germline V gene sets CDR1 to MNHEY and CDR2 to SVGEGT. V is shortened by 5 bases, J by 6 bases, and the region joining them spans 13 bases. The material sequenced was blood. The V and J segments used are TRBV6-2 or TRBV6-3 and TRBJ1-1; a weak D assignment points to TRBD1 (5 bases agree). The source is a woman in her forties in good health. The nucleotide sequence is given as TGTGCCAGCAGTCGGGCATGGGGGGCTGAAGCTTTCTTT. Its coded protein is CASSRAWGAEAFF.